This T cell receptor beta chain is drawn from a study of blood T cell repertoires in COVID-19. Germline V gene data show CDR1 as ENHRY and CDR2 as SYGVKD. Trimming took 9 bases from V and 5 from J, leaving 19 bases between them. The CDR3 extends over 14 amino acids. Using immunoSEQ multiplex PCR, the repertoire was profiled, and TCRdb retains in-frame clones only, with some absent. The data contain about 260,000 clones, 80% to 90% of them singletons. The receptor was derived from a woman in her 40s with acute or convalescent COVID-19. This sequence joins TRBV10-3 and TRBJ1-2; no clear D. The sample was peripheral blood. The CDR3 DNA is TGTGCCATTAATCCCGGAGGAACGGCGTATGGCTACACCTTC. It codes for CAINPGGTAYGYTF.